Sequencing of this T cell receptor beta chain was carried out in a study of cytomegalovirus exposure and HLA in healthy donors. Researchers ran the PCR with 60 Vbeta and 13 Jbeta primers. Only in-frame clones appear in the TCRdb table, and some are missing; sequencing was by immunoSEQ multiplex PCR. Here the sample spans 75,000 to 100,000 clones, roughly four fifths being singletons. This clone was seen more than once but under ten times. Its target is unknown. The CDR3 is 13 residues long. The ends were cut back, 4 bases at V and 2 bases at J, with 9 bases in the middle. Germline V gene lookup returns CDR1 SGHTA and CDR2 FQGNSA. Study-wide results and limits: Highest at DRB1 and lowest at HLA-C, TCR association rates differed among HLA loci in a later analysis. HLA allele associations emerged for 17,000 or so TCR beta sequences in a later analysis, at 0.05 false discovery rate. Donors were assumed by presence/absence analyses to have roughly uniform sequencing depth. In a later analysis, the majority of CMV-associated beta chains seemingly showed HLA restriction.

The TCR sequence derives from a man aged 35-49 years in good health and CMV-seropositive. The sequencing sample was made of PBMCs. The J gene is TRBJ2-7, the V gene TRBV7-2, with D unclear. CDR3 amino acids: CASSSRFTYEQYF. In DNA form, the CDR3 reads TGTGCCAGCAGCTCCAGGTTTACCTACGAGCAGTACTTC.